Listed below are T cell receptor beta chains from one sample, sequenced in a study of CD8 T cells in Susac syndrome. MiXCR, applied by TCRdb to the immunoSEQ multiplex PCR reads, yields one record per CDR3 protein. Found here are 180,000 or so distinct CDR3 sequences, 90% to 95% of them singletons; the top ten hold approximately 0.1%. Sequencing was carried out using CD4+ T cells from PBMCs. The receptors stem from a human donor in good health. Both conserved end residues are part of each CDR3. Fields, in order: J gene, V gene, CDR3 protein.

J: TRBJ1-1
V: TRBV4-1
CDR3: CASSQVTGLENTEAFF

J: TRBJ2-2
V: TRBV29-1
CDR3: CSVKTEGAGELFF

J: TRBJ2-6
V: TRBV12-3/TRBV12-4
CDR3: CASSSWTIGANVLTF

J: TRBJ2-3
V: TRBV20-1
CDR3: CSASLPGGPLTDTQYF

J: TRBJ2-7
V: TRBV9
CDR3: CASSVRVGSFSEQYF

J: TRBJ2-5
V: TRBV20-1
CDR3: CSARDGTGHLGETQYF

J: TRBJ2-3
V: TRBV4-1
CDR3: CASSQPPLGGPDTQYF

J: TRBJ2-3
V: TRBV12-3/TRBV12-4
CDR3: CASRAGPHPNTQYF

J: TRBJ1-2
V: TRBV4-1
CDR3: CASSQAGAGVYGYTF

J: TRBJ2-2
V: TRBV20-1
CDR3: CSAELAGEGELFF

J: TRBJ2-6
V: TRBV18
CDR3: CASSPRDSGANVLTF

J: TRBJ2-3
V: TRBV7-9
CDR3: CASSFSGGKDTQYF

J: TRBJ1-2
V: TRBV20-1
CDR3: CSASMEQGDYYGYTF

J: TRBJ2-7
V: TRBV4-3
CDR3: CASSQGGGTLGEQYF

J: TRBJ1-1
V: TRBV20-1
CDR3: CSARVAEKNTEAFF

J: TRBJ2-7
V: TRBV6-2/TRBV6-3
CDR3: CASRGAGEGDEQYF

J: TRBJ2-5
V: TRBV28
CDR3: CASRTGGVQETQYF

J: TRBJ1-4
V: TRBV20-1
CDR3: CSAHPPGHRREKLFF

J: TRBJ2-2
V: TRBV19
CDR3: CASSLRPRAGELFF

J: TRBJ2-7
V: TRBV29-1
CDR3: CSVEDPAGPSSYEQYF

J: TRBJ2-1
V: TRBV7-9
CDR3: CASSLAGGPYNEQFF

J: TRBJ1-5
V: TRBV20-1
CDR3: CSASQGTGISNQPQHF

J: TRBJ2-3
V: TRBV20-1
CDR3: CSASLRELAGTDTQYF

J: TRBJ2-1
V: TRBV6-1
CDR3: CASSPSPGKGDNEQFF

J: TRBJ1-2
V: TRBV3-1
CDR3: CASSPGWRQGYTF

J: TRBJ2-1
V: TRBV6-6
CDR3: CASSLSGNEQFF

J: TRBJ2-5
V: TRBV3-1
CDR3: CASSHWDRQETQYF

J: TRBJ2-1
V: TRBV27
CDR3: CASSRPIGNNEQFF

J: TRBJ2-5
V: TRBV29-1
CDR3: CSVGGEGDTETQYF